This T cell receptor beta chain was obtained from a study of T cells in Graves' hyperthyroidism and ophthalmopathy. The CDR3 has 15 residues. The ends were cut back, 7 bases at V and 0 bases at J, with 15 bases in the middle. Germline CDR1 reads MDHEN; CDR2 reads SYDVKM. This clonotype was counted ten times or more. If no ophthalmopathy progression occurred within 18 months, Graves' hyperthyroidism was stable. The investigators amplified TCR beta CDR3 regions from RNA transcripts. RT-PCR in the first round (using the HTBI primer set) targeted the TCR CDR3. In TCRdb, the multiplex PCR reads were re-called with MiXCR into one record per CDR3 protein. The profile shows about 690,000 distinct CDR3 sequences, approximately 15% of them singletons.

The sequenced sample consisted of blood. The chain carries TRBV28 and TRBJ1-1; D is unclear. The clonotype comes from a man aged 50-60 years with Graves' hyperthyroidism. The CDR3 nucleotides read TGTGCCAGCACCCCGGCGGTAGGTTTGAACACTGAAGCTTTCTTT. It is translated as CASTPAVGLNTEAFF.